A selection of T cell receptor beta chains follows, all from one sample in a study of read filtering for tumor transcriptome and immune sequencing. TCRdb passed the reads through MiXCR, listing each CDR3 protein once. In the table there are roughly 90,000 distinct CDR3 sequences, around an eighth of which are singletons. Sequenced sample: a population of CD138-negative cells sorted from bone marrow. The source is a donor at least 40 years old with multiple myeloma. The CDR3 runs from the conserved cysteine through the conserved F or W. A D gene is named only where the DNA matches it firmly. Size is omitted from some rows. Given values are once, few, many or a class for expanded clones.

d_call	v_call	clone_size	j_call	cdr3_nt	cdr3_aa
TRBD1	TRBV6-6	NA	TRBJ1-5	TGTGCCAGCAGTCCAGGGACAGCTCAGCCCCAGCATTTT	CASSPGTAQPQHF
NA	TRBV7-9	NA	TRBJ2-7	TGTGCCAGCAGCTTACTAGCGCATAACGAGCAGTACTTC	CASSLLAHNEQYF
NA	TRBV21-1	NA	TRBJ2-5	TGTGCCAGCAGACGAAGGGGGCAGTCAGAAGAGACCCAGTACTTC	CASRRRGQSEETQYF
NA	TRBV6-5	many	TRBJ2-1	TGTGCCAGCAGTTCGTCCTACAGGGATGAGCAGTTCTTC	CASSSSYRDEQFF
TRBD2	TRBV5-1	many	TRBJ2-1	TGCGCCAGCAGCTCCCCTAGCGGGAGGGCCGACAATGAGCAGTTCTTC	CASSSPSGRADNEQFF
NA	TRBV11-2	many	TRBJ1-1	TGTGCCAGCAGCTCTTCGGAATGGGGCACTGAAGCTTTCTTT	CASSSSEWGTEAFF
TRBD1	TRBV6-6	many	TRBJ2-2	TGTGCCAGCAGTTGGGAACCGGGACAGTCGAACACCGGGGAGCTGTTTTTT	CASSWEPGQSNTGELFF
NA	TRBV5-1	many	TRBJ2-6	TGCGCCAGCAGCTTGACCGGTTCCTCCGGGGCCAACGTCCTGACTTTC	CASSLTGSSGANVLTF
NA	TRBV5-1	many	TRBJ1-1	TGCGCCAGCAGCTTGGCCCTGACAAGCATGAACACTGAAGCTTTCTTT	CASSLALTSMNTEAFF
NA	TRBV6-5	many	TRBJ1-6	TGTGCCAGCAGTACTACAGGGACCTATAATTCACCCCTCCACTTT	CASSTTGTYNSPLHF